The T cell receptor (beta chain) described here comes from a study of CD8 T cells in ankylosing spondylitis. Findings of the study overall: A TCR beta motif of fewer than ten highly homologous variants seemed to mark ankylosing spondylitis blood. In reactive arthritis synovial fluid and blood, some motif variants had been reported before. With a CD8+ phenotype, disease-linked clones were relatively rare in peripheral blood. Within matched ankylosing spondylitis synovial fluid, disease-linked clones were reportedly significantly enriched.

Of note for this clonotype: Its specificity is unknown.

V was shortened by 2 bases and J by 4 bases, with 12 bases between the two germline ends. The germline V gene encodes CDR1 SGDLS and CDR2 YYNGEE. The length of the CDR3 is 15 residues. Quantitative 5'-RACE was performed with molecular barcodes, and it yielded the TCR beta libraries. TCRdb processed the 5' RACE reads anew with MiXCR; each CDR3 protein has one entry. The repertoire includes fewer than 400,000 distinct CDR3 sequences, 20% to 25% of them detected once, and about a sixth sits in the top ten. The TCR originated in a male donor with ankylosing spondylitis. Sequenced material: blood, either unsorted or a sorted T cell fraction (not recorded which). The J gene is TRBJ2-2, the V gene TRBV9; D not resolved. This chain's CDR3 is CASSVHSWGTGELFF. The CDR3, as DNA: TGTGCCAGCAGCGTCCACTCATGGGGCACCGGGGAGCTGTTTTTT.